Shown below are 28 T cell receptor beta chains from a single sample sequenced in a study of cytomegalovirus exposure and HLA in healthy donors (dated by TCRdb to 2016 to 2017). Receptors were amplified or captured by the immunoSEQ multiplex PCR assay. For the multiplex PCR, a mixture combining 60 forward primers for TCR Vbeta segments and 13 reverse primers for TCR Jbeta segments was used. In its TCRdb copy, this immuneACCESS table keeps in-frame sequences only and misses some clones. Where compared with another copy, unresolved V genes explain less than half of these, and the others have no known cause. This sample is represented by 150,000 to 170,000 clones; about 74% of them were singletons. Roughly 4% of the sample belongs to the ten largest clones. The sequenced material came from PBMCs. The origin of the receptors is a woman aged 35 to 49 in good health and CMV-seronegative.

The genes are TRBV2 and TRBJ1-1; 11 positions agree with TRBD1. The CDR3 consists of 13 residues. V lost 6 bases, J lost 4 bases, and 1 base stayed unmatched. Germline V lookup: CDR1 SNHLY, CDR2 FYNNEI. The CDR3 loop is CASRGTGGTEAFF. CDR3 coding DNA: TGTGCCAGCAGGGGGACAGGGGGCACTGAAGCTTTCTTT. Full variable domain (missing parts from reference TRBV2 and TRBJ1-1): EPEVTQTPSHQVTQMGQEVILRCVPISNHLYFYWYRQILGQKVEFLVSFYNNEISEKSEIFDDQFSVERPDGSNFTLKIRSTKLEDSAMYFCASRGTGGTEAFFGQGTRLTVV.

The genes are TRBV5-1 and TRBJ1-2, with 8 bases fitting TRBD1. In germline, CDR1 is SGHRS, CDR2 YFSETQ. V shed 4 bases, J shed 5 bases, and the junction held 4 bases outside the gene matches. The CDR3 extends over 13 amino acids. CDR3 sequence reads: CASSAGTGYGYTF. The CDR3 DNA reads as TGCGCCAGCAGCGCGGGGACAGGTTATGGCTACACCTTC.

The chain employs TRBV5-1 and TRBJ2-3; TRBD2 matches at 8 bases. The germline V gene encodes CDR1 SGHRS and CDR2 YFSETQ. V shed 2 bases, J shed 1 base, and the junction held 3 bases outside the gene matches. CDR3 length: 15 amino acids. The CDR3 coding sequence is TGCGCCAGCAGCTTTGGGCGGGGGGGCACAGATACGCAGTATTTT. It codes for CASSFGRGGTDTQYF.

The CDR3 here is CASSSGNEKLFF. CDR3 DNA: TGCGCCAGCAGCTCGGGTAATGAAAAACTGTTTTTT. The rearrangement uses TRBV5-1 and TRBJ1-4, with D unclear. This CDR3 has 12 amino acids. Germline CDR1 is SGHRS and CDR2 is YFSETQ. Trimming left V 3 bases short and J 4 bases short, with 4 bases between. The full variable domain, completed using reference TRBV5-1 and TRBJ1-4, is KAGVTQTPRYLIKTRGQQVTLSCSPISGHRSVSWYQQTPGQGLQFLFEYFSETQRNKGNFPGRFSGRQFSNSRSEMNVSTLELGDSALYLCASSSGNEKLFFGSGTQLSVL.

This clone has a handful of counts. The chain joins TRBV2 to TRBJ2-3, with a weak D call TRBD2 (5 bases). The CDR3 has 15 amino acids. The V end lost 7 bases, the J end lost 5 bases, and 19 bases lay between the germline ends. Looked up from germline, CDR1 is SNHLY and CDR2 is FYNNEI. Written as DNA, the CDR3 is TGTGCCAGCAACCAAGACCGAGGGCTTTTAGATACGCAGTATTTT. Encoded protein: CASNQDRGLLDTQYF.

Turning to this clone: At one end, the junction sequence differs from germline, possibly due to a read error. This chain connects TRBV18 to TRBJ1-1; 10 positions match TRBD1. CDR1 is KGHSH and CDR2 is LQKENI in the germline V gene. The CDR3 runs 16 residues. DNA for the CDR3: TGTGCCGGCTCACCCTCGGACAGGGGGATGAACACTGAAGCTTTCTTT. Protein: CAGSPSDRGMNTEAFF.

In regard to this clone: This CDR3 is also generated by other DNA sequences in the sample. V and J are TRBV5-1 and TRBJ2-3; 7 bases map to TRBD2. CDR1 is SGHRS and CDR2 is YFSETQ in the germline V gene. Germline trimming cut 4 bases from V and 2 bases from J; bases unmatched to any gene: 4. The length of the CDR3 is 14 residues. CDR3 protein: CASSLGDYTDTQYF. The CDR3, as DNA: TGCGCCAGCAGCCTAGGGGACTACACAGATACGCAGTATTTT.

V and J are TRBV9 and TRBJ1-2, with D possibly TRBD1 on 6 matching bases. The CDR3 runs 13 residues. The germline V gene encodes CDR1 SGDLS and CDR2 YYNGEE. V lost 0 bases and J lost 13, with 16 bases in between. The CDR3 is CASSVGDERGCTF. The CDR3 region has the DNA TGTGCCAGCAGCGTAGGGGACGAGAGGGGGTGCACCTTC. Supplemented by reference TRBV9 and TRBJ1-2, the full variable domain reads DSGVTQTPKHLITATGQRVTLRCSPRSGDLSVYWYQQSLDQGLQFLIQYYNGEERAKGNILERFSAQQFPDLHSELNLSSLELGDSALYFCASSVGDERGCTFGSGTRLTVV.

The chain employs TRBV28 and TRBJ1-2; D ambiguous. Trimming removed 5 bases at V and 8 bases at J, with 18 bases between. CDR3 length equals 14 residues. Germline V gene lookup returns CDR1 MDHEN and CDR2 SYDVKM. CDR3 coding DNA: TGTGCCAGCAGTGTGTCGGTCGAGATAAGAGGCTACACCTTC. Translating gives CASSVSVEIRGYTF.

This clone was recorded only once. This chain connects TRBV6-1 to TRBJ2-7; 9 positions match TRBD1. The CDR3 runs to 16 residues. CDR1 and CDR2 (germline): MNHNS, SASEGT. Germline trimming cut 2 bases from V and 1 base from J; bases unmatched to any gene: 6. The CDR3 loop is CASSESLGQGSYEQYF. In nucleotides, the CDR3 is TGTGCCAGCAGTGAAAGCTTGGGACAGGGTTCCTACGAGCAGTACTTC.

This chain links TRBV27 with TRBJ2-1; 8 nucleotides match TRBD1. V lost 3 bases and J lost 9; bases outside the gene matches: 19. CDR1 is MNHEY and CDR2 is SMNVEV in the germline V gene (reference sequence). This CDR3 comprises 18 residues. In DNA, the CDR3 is TGTGCCAGCAGTTTGCGCCCCTTCCCGGGACAGGTATACGGTGAGCAGTTCTTC. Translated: CASSLRPFPGQVYGEQFF.

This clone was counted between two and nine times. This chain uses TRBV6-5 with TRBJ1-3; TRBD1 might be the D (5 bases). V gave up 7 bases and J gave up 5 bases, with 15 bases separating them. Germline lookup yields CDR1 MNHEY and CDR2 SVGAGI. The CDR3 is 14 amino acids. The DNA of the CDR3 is TGTGCCAGCACGCCGGACGGGACTAGAAACACCATATATTTT. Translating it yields CASTPDGTRNTIYF.

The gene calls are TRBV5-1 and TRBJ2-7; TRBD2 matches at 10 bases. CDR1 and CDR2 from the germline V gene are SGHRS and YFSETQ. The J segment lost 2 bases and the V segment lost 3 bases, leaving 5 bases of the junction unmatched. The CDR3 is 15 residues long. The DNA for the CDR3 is TGCGCCAGCAGCTCTAGCGGGAGAACAACCTACGAGCAGTACTTC. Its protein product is CASSSSGRTTYEQYF.

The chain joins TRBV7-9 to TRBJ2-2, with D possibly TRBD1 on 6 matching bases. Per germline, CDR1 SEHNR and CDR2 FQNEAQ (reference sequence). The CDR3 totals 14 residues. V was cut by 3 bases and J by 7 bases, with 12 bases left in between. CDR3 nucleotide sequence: TGTGCCAGCAGCTTCTTCTCAGGGGTCGGGGAGCTGTTTTTT. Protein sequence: CASSFFSGVGELFF.

This CDR3 is CASSFAGAKETQYF. The CDR3 coding sequence is TGTGCCAGCAGTTTCGCGGGTGCAAAAGAGACCCAGTACTTC. V gene TRBV28 combines with J gene TRBJ2-5; D might be TRBD2 (5 bases). Trimming removed 3 bases at V and 3 bases at J, with 11 bases between. The germline gives CDR1 MDHEN, CDR2 SYDVKM. The CDR3 spans 14 residues.

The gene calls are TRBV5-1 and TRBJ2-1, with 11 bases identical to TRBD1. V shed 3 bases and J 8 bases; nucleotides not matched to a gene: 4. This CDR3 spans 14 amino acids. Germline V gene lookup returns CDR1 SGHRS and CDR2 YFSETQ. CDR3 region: CASSWDRGGYEQFF. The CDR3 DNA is TGCGCCAGCAGCTGGGACAGGGGGGGATATGAGCAGTTCTTC.

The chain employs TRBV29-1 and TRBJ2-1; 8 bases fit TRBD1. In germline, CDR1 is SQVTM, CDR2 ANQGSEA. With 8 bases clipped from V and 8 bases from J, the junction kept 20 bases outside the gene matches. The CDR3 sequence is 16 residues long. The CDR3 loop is CSFFKARQGPLDEQFF. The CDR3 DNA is TGCAGCTTTTTTAAAGCTCGACAGGGGCCCTTGGATGAGCAGTTCTTC.

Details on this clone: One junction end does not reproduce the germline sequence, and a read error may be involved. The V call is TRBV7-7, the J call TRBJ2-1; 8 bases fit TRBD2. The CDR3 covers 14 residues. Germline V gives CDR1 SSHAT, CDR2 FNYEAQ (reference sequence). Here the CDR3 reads CASSLRGGYNEQFF. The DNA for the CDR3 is TGTGCTAGCAGCTTACGGGGGGGGTACAATGAGCAGTTCTTC.

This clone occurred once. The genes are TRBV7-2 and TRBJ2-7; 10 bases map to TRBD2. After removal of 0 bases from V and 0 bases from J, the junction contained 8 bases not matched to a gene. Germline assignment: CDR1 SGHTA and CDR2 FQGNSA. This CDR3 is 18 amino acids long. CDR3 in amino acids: CASSLAGLAAGFSYEQYF. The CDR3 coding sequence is TGTGCCAGCAGCTTAGCCGGACTAGCGGCAGGGTTCTCCTACGAGCAGTACTTC.

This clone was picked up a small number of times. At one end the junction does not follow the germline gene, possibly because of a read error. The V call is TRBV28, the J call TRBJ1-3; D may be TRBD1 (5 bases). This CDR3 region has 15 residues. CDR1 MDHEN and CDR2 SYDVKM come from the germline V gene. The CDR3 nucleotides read TGTGCCAGCGGTTTCACAGGCATCTCTGGAAACACCATATATTTT. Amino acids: CASGFTGISGNTIYF.

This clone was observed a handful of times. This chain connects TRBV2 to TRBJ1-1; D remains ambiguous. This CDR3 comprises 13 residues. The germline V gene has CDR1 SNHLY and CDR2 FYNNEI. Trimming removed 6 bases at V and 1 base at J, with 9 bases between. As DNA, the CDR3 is TGTGCCAGCAGGTCGGACTGGAACACTGAAGCTTTCTTT. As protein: CASRSDWNTEAFF.

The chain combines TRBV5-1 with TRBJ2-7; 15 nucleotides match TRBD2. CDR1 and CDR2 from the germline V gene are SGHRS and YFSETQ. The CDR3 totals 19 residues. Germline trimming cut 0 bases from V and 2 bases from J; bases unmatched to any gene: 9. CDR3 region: CASSLGPGTSGGSTYEQYF. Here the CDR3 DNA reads TGCGCCAGCAGCTTGGGCCCCGGGACTAGCGGGGGGTCGACCTACGAGCAGTACTTC. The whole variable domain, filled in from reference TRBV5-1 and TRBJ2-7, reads KAGVTQTPRYLIKTRGQQVTLSCSPISGHRSVSWYQQTPGQGLQFLFEYFSETQRNKGNFPGRFSGRQFSNSRSEMNVSTLELGDSALYLCASSLGPGTSGGSTYEQYFGPGTRLTVT.

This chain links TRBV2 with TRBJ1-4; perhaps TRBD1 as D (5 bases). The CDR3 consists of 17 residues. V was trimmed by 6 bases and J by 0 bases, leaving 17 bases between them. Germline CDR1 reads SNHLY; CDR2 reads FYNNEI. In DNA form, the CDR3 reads TGTGCCAGCAGCTCTACCGGGGCGGGAGCAACTAATGAAAAACTGTTTTTT. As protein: CASSSTGAGATNEKLFF. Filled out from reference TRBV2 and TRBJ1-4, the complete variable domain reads EPEVTQTPSHQVTQMGQEVILRCVPISNHLYFYWYRQILGQKVEFLVSFYNNEISEKSEIFDDQFSVERPDGSNFTLKIRSTKLEDSAMYFCASSSTGAGATNEKLFFGSGTQLSVL.

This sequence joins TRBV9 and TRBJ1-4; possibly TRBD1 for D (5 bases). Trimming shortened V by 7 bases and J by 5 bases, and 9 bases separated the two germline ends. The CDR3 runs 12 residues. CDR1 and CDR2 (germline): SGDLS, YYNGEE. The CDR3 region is CASQRGNEKLFF. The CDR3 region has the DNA TGTGCCAGCCAACGGGGGAATGAAAAACTGTTTTTT.

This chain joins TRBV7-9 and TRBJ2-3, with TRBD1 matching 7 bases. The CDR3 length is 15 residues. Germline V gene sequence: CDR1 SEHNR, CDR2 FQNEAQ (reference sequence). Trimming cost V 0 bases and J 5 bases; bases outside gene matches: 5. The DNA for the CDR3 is TGTGCCAGCAGCTTAGCCGAGGGGGCTGAAGATACGCAGTATTTT. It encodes CASSLAEGAEDTQYF. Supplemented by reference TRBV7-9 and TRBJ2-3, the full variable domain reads DTGVSQNPRHKITKRGQNVTFRCDPISEHNRLYWYRQTLGQGPEFLTYFQNEAQLEKSRLLSDRFSAERPKGSFSTLEIQRTEQGDSAMYLCASSLAEGAEDTQYFGPGTRLTVL.

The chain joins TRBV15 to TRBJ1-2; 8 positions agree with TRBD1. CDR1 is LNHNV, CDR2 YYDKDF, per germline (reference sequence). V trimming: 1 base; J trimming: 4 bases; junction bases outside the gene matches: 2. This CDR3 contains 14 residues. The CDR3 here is CATSRGQGSYGYTF. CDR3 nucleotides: TGTGCCACCAGCAGAGGACAGGGGAGCTATGGCTACACCTTC.

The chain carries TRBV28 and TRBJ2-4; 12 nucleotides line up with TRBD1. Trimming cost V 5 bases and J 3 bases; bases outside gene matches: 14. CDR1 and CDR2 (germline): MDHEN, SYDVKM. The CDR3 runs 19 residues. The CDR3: CASSRGPGQGAEGKNIQYF. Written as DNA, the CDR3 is TGTGCCAGCAGTAGAGGGCCGGGACAGGGGGCTGAGGGCAAAAACATTCAGTACTTC.

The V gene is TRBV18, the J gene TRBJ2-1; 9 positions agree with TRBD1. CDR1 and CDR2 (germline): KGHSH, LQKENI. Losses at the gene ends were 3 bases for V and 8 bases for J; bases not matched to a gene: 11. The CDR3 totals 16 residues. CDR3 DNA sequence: TGTGCCAGCTCACCGGATCCGGGACAGGGTCGCGATGAGCAGTTCTTC. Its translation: CASSPDPGQGRDEQFF.